These T cell receptor beta chains were read from a single sample in a study of a mutant IDH1 vaccine in newly diagnosed glioma. The data were produced by immunoSEQ multiplex PCR, yet TCRdb's version contains in-frame clones alone and is incomplete. Among approximately 67,000 clones listed, 75% to 90% were seen once. Their antigens remain unidentified. Sequencing was performed on PBMCs, taken from a glioma patient whose treatment included an IDH1 peptide vaccine. All receptors derive from a young man with glioma. The CDR3 runs from the conserved cysteine through the conserved F or W. The D gene is left open where the match is weak.

TRBV6-5,TRBJ1-1,.,CASSYFGTNTEAFF,TGTGCCAGCAGTTACTTCGGGACGAACACTGAAGCTTTCTTT
TRBV18,TRBJ2-7,.,CASSPNRATYEQYF,TGTGCCAGCTCACCCAACAGGGCTACCTACGAGCAGTACTTC
TRBV29-1,TRBJ1-2,.,CSVRSLEGYTF,TGCAGCGTTAGATCCTTAGAGGGCTACACCTTC
TRBV7-2,TRBJ2-2,TRBD1,CASSLARTGAGELFF,TGTGCCAGCAGCTTAGCAAGAACAGGGGCCGGGGAGCTGTTTTTT
TRBV7-9,TRBJ1-4,.,CASSLVWTVNEKLFF,TGTGCCAGCAGCTTAGTGTGGACGGTGAATGAAAAACTGTTTTTT
TRBV9,TRBJ2-3,.,CASSAGGGILDTQYF,TGTGCCAGCAGCGCCGGCGGCGGGATACTCGATACGCAGTATTTT
TRBV30,TRBJ2-7,.,CAWSVGRTTSSYEQYF,TGTGCCTGGAGTGTAGGGCGAACTACTAGCTCCTACGAGCAGTACTTC
TRBV7-6,TRBJ2-5,.,CASSLDLGFIVTQYF,TGTGCCAGCAGCTTAGATTTGGGTTTTATCGTGACCCAGTACTTC
TRBV9,TRBJ1-2,.,CASSVTGILYGYTF,TGTGCCAGCAGCGTAACAGGGATTCTCTATGGCTACACCTTC
TRBV13,TRBJ1-1,TRBD1,CASSHGQGAWNTEAFF,TGTGCCAGCAGCCATGGACAGGGGGCTTGGAACACTGAAGCTTTCTTT
TRBV28,TRBJ2-5,TRBD2,CASSLGPSGSQTQYF,TGTGCCAGCAGTTTGGGTCCTAGCGGGAGTCAGACCCAGTACTTC
TRBV19,TRBJ2-1,TRBD2,CASSITRTSQFF,TGTGCCAGTAGTATTACACGGACTAGCCAGTTCTTC
TRBV7-9,TRBJ1-2,.,CASSFPLVATNGGGGYTF,TGTGCCAGCAGCTTTCCTCTCGTTGCGACCAACGGGGGAGGTGGCTACACCTTC
TRBV7-6,TRBJ1-2,.,CASSLGQVYGYTF,TGTGCCAGCAGCTTAGGACAGGTCTATGGCTACACCTTC